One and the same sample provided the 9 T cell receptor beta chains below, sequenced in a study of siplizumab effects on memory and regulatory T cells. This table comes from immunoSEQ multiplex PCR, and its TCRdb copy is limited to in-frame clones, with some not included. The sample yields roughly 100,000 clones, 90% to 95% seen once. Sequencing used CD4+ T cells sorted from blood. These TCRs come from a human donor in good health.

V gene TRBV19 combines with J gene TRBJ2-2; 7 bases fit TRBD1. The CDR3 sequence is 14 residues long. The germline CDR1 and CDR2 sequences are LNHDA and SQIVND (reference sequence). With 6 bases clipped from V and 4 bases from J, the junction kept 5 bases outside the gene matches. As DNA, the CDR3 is TGTGCCAGTAGCAAACAGGGGTCCACCGGGGAGCTGTTTTTT. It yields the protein CASSKQGSTGELFF.

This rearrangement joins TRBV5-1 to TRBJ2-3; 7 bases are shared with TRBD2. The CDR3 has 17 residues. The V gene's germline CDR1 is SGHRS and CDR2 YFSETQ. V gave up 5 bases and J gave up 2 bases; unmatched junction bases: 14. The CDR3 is CASRRGHSSGNTDTQYF. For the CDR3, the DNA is TGCGCCAGCAGACGGGGTCACTCCAGCGGGAACACAGATACGCAGTATTTT. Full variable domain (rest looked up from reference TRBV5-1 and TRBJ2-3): KAGVTQTPRYLIKTRGQQVTLSCSPISGHRSVSWYQQTPGQGLQFLFEYFSETQRNKGNFPGRFSGRQFSNSRSEMNVSTLELGDSALYLCASRRGHSSGNTDTQYFGPGTRLTVL.

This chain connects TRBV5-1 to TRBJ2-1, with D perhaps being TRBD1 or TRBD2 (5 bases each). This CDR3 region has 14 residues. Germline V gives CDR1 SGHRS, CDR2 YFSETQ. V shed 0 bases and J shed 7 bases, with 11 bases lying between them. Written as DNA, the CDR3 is TGCGCCAGCAGCTTGGACGGGACGATGAATGAGCAGTTCTTC. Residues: CASSLDGTMNEQFF. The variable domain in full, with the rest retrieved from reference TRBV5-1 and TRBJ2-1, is KAGVTQTPRYLIKTRGQQVTLSCSPISGHRSVSWYQQTPGQGLQFLFEYFSETQRNKGNFPGRFSGRQFSNSRSEMNVSTLELGDSALYLCASSLDGTMNEQFFGPGTRLTVL.

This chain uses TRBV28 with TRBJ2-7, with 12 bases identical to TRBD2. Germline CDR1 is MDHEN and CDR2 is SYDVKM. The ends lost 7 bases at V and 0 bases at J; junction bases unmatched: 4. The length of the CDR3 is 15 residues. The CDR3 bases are TGTGCCAGCAAGACTAGCGGGAGTTCCTCCTACGAGCAGTACTTC. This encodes CASKTSGSSSYEQYF.

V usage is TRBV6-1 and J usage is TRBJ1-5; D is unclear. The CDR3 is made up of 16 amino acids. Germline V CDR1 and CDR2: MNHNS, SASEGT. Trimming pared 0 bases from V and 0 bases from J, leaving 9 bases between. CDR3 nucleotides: TGTGCCAGCAGTGAAGCCGGGATTTATAGCAATCAGCCCCAGCATTTT. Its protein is CASSEAGIYSNQPQHF.

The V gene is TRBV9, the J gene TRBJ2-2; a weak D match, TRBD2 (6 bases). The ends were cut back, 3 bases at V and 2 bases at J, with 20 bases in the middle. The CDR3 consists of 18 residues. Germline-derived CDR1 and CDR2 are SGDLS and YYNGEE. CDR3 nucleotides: TGTGCCAGCAGCGGAAGCCCACTAGCCCCTAAAAACACCGGGGAGCTGTTTTTT. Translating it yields CASSGSPLAPKNTGELFF.

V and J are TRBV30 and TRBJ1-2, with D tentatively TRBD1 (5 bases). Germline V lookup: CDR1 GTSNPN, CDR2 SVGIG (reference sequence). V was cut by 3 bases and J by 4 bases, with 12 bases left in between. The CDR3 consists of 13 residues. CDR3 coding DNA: TGTGCCTGGAGCCGGAGGGGAGTCTATGGCTACACCTTC. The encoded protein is CAWSRRGVYGYTF.

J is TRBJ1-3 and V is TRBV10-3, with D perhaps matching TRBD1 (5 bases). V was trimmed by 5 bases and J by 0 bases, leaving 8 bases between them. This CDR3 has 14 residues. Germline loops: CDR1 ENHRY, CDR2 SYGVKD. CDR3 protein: CAISSGGSGNTIYF. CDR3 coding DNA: TGTGCCATCAGTTCCGGGGGCTCTGGAAACACCATATATTTT.

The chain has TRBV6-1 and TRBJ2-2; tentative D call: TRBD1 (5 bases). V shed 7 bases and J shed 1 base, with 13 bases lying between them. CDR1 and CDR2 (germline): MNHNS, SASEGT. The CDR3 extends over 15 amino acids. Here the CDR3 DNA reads TGTGCCAGCATGGGGCAGATCTTGAACACCGGGGAGCTGTTTTTT. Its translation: CASMGQILNTGELFF.